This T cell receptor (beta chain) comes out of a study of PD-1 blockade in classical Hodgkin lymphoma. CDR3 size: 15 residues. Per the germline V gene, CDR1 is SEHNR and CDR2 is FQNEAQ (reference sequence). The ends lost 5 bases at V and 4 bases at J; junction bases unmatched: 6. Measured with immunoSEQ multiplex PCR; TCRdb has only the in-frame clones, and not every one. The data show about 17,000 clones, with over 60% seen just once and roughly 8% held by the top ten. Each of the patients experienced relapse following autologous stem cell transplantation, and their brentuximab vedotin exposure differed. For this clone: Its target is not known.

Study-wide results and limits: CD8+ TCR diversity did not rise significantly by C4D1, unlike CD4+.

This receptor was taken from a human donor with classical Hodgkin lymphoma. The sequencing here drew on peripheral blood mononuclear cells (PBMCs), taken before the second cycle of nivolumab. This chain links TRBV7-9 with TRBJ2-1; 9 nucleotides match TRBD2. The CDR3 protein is CASSARLAAYNEQFF. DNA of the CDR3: TGTGCCAGCAGCGCCCGACTAGCGGCATACAATGAGCAGTTCTTC.